The T cell receptor beta chain described here comes from a study of beta chain features in type 1 diabetes. Overall study findings and caveats: Among all four CD4+ subsets, Type 1 diabetes patients had TCRB CDR3s that were moderately but significantly shorter.

The entirety of the isolated RNA underwent reverse transcription, so expressed TCRB transcripts were sequenced. Here immunoSEQ multiplex PCR was the method, and the copy in TCRdb shows in-frame clones only, minus some. The sample records around 280,000 clones, over 12% being singletons. To note about this clone: The antigen remains unidentified.

The source is a man aged 18 to 29 with type 1 diabetes. Sequenced sample: naive CD4+ T cells from blood.

CDR3 bases: TGTGCCAGCAGTAAGGGGCTAGCGGGGGACCAAGAGACCCAGTACTTC. Its protein is CASSKGLAGDQETQYF. This rearrangement joins TRBV14 to TRBJ2-5; the match to TRBD2 covers 10 bases. The CDR3 sequence is 16 residues long. Trimming at V came to 6 bases and at J to 0 bases, leaving 7 bases not matched to a gene. Germline loops: CDR1 SGHDN, CDR2 FVKESK.